Following are 5 T cell receptor beta chains from one sample sequenced in a study of cytomegalovirus exposure and HLA in healthy donors. Primers for the PCR totalled 60 Vbeta and 13 Jbeta. Sequencing was performed with immunoSEQ multiplex PCR; in TCRdb, only in-frame clones are kept and a portion is missing. The table shows about 190,000 clones, with more than 75% occurring only once. Material for sequencing was PBMCs. These receptor sequences come from a man aged 35 to 55 in good health and CMV-seropositive.

V and J are TRBV5-1 and TRBJ1-1; D is unresolved. CDR1 and CDR2 from the germline V gene are SGHRS and YFSETQ. This CDR3 is built from 17 residues. The V end was cut by 2 bases, the J end by 1 base, with 18 bases between. DNA for the CDR3: TGCGCCAGCAGCTTCGGGAACACCGGACTGGCGAACACTGAAGCTTTCTTT. This encodes CASSFGNTGLANTEAFF.

About this clone: Within the sample, other DNA sequences also encode this same CDR3. The chain recombines TRBV5-4 with TRBJ2-3, with D perhaps TRBD1 (6 bases). The CDR3 is 13 amino acids. Germline V gene lookup returns CDR1 SGHNT and CDR2 YYREEE (reference sequence). Trimming removed 1 base at V and 3 bases at J, with 6 bases between. This chain's CDR3 is CASSLRGTDTQYF. In DNA form, the CDR3 reads TGTGCCAGCAGCTTGAGGGGGACAGATACGCAGTATTTT.

This clone was seen only a few times. The rearrangement uses TRBV21-1 and TRBJ1-5; the table's D call, TRBD1, has no DNA check behind it. TRBV21-1 is tagged as a pseudogene. CDR3 length: 15 residues. CDR3: CASSKADRGIQPQHF. The CDR3 DNA reads as TGTGCCAGCAGCAAAGCTGACAGGGGTATTCAGCCCCAGCATTTT.

CDR3 nucleotides: TGTGCCAGCAGCTTAGGGAGCGCGGGTGAGCAGTTCTTC. Translated, it gives CASSLGSAGEQFF. The chain combines TRBV7-2 with TRBJ2-1; D is perhaps TRBD2 (5 bases). This CDR3 spans 13 amino acids. Trimming stripped 1 base from V and 9 bases from J, with 10 bases between. Germline V gene sequence: CDR1 SGHTA, CDR2 FQGNSA.

The V and J genes are TRBV2 and TRBJ2-7; D might be TRBD1 (6 bases). V shed 1 base and J shed 3 bases, with 10 bases lying between them. Germline assignment: CDR1 SNHLY and CDR2 FYNNEI. The CDR3 spans 14 residues. CDR3 in amino acids: CASSEGRGNYEQYF. DNA for the CDR3: TGTGCCAGCAGTGAAGGCAGGGGTAACTACGAGCAGTACTTC.